The clone carrying this TCR beta chain came up many times. Its antigen is undetermined. iRepertoire HTBI primers and Arm-PCR of CDR3 regions built TCR beta libraries. TCRdb re-called the multiplex PCR reads with MiXCR, one entry per CDR3 protein. The sample holds 300,000 to 400,000 distinct CDR3 sequences; 15% to 20% are singletons and the top ten take just under 30%. This sample stems from a study of regulatory T cells in long-lasting Graves disease. General study results and limits: Whereas new patients shared 950 to 1,000 public clonotypes, persistent patients shared more, at under 3,500.

Stated time point: newly diagnosed GD, antithyroid drugs for less than 3 months. The authors made the TCR library using RNA they extracted from PBMCs. Patient provenance is recorded as an endocrinology department in Xi'an, China. This CDR3 region has 12 residues. V was pared by 8 bases and J by 6 bases, with 12 bases between. CDR1 is LNHNV, CDR2 YYDKDF, per germline (reference sequence). In addition, the sample was reused for a study of T cells in Graves' hyperthyroidism and ophthalmopathy. That work states: Stable Graves' hyperthyroidism denoted no ophthalmopathy progression over 18 months. RT-PCR in the first round (using the HTBI primer set) targeted the TCR CDR3.

The J gene is TRBJ2-3, the V gene TRBV15, with D tentatively TRBD2 (6 bases). The source of this sequence is a man aged 35 to 55 with Graves disease. The sample in question was peripheral blood mononuclear cells (PBMCs), obtained at new diagnosis, from a patient treated with antithyroid drugs. The CDR3 here is CATAIRGDTQYF. The CDR3 nucleotides read TGTGCCACCGCTATTCGGGGGGATACGCAGTATTTT. Complete variable domain (other parts from reference TRBV15 and TRBJ2-3): DAMVIQNPRYQVTQFGKPVTLSCSQTLNHNVMYWYQQKSSQAPKLLFHYYDKDFNNEADTPDNFQSRRPNTSFCFLDIRSPGLGDTAMYLCATAIRGDTQYFGPGTRLTVL.